The T cell receptor (beta chain) under discussion was sequenced for a study of long-term antiretroviral therapy in people with HIV. Study-wide findings and caveats: Possibly under older ART regimens, blood was drawn between the mid-2000s and the late 2010s.

For this clone: Its matching antigen is unknown.

Survey-level immunoSEQ v3.0 assays were run. TCRdb's copy holds only in-frame clones and misses some; the assay was immunoSEQ multiplex PCR. This table holds some 13,000 clones, 75% to 85% found once. Germline loops: CDR1 MNHEY, CDR2 SVGAGI. There are 12 residues in the CDR3. V lost 10 bases and J 7 bases, leaving 16 bases between the germline ends. The chain is built from TRBV6-5 and TRBJ2-5; no definite D call. The receptor comes from a man aged 35 to 55 with HIV. The sequences come from unsorted PBMCs, collected 3.4 years after starting antiretroviral therapy. CDR3 bases: TGTGCCACCATATCCCCCGTGCGGACCCAGTACTTC. This sequence encodes CATISPVRTQYF.